The 21 T cell receptor beta chains below were found in one sample sequenced in a study of cytotoxic CD8 clonotypes in ibrutinib-treated CLL. This table comes from immunoSEQ multiplex PCR, and its TCRdb copy is limited to in-frame clones, with some not included. Of more than 200,000 clones in the sample, about three quarters were seen once. The material was PBMCs, obtained after 12 months of ibrutinib treatment. Receptors were obtained from a human donor with chronic lymphocytic leukemia.

The rearrangement links TRBV7-3 to TRBJ2-7; the match to TRBD2 covers 7 bases. The CDR3 contains 14 residues. V lost 2 bases and J lost 2; bases outside the gene matches: 3. CDR1 and CDR2 from the germline V gene are SGHTA and FQGTGA. The CDR3 is CASSLGLGAYEQYF. The CDR3 DNA sequence: TGTGCCAGCAGCTTAGGACTAGGGGCCTACGAGCAGTACTTC.

This chain links TRBV5-6 with TRBJ2-3, with 10 bases matching TRBD2. This CDR3 has 18 residues. V lost 2 bases and J lost 2; bases outside the gene matches: 11. Germline V CDR1 and CDR2: SGHDT, YYEEEE. CDR3 residues: CASSLRLAGVTITDTQYF. CDR3 nucleotides: TGTGCCAGCAGCTTAAGGCTAGCGGGAGTTACTATCACAGATACGCAGTATTTT. Based on the CDR3 plus reference TRBV5-6 and TRBJ2-3, the full variable domain is DAGVTQSPTHLIKTRGQQVTLRCSPKSGHDTVSWYQQALGQGPQFIFQYYEEEERQRGNFPDRFSGHQFPNYSSELNVNALLLGDSALYLCASSLRLAGVTITDTQYFGPGTRLTVL.

The chain carries TRBV5-4 and TRBJ2-7; D may match TRBD1 or TRBD2 (5 bases each). V was cut by 4 bases and J by 4 bases, with 18 bases left in between. This CDR3 is 15 amino acids long. CDR1 is SGHNT, CDR2 YYREEE, per germline (reference sequence). This CDR3 reads CASSQSGTTSYEQYF. The CDR3 bases are TGTGCCAGCAGCCAATCCGGGACCACCTCTTACGAGCAGTACTTC.

This rearrangement joins TRBV29-1 to TRBJ2-7; D may be TRBD1 or TRBD2 (5 bases each). Deletions cut 5 bases from V and 2 bases from J, with 10 bases between. Per the germline V gene, CDR1 is SQVTM and CDR2 is ANQGSEA. The CDR3 is made up of 12 amino acids. The CDR3 sequence: CSVWVGPYEQYF. CDR3 DNA sequence: TGCAGCGTTTGGGTGGGACCCTACGAGCAGTACTTC.

The rearrangement links TRBV2 to TRBJ2-2, with a weak D call TRBD2 (7 bases). V lost 3 bases and J 5 bases, leaving 16 bases between the germline ends. This CDR3 comprises 16 residues. Germline CDR1 SNHLY, CDR2 FYNNEI. CDR3 amino acids: CASSEGWTAGTGELFF. The CDR3 nucleotides read TGTGCCAGCAGTGAGGGGTGGACAGCGGGAACCGGGGAGCTGTTTTTT.

This clone was observed a few times. The chain recombines TRBV19 with TRBJ2-5; D might be TRBD2 (6 bases). V was cut by 5 bases and J by 2 bases, with 12 bases left in between. The germline V gene has CDR1 LNHDA and CDR2 SQIVND (reference sequence). The CDR3 extends over 14 amino acids. The CDR3 bases are TGTGCCAGTAGTCGCGGGGATAAACAAGAGACCCAGTACTTC. Its protein is CASSRGDKQETQYF.

The chain links TRBV25-1 to TRBJ2-7; D is perhaps TRBD1 or TRBD2 (5 bases each). V lost 3 bases and J lost 4, with 13 bases in between. Germline CDR1 and CDR2: MGHDK and SYGVNS. The CDR3 contains 14 residues. CDR3 coding DNA: TGTGCCAGCAGTGACGTGGGACGGGGATACGAGCAGTACTTC. Translated, it gives CASSDVGRGYEQYF.

This clone has just one count. The rearrangement links TRBV5-1 to TRBJ1-1; D not certain. Germline lookup yields CDR1 SGHRS and CDR2 YFSETQ. This CDR3 spans 14 amino acids. Trimming pared 4 bases from V and 4 bases from J, leaving 14 bases between. The CDR3 DNA sequence: TGCGCCAGCAGCGGCCAGGCTGGAGTCACTGAAGCTTTCTTT. It is translated as CASSGQAGVTEAFF.

The genes are TRBV6-6 and TRBJ2-7; no firm D call. Germline CDR1 reads MNHNY; CDR2 reads SVGAGI (reference sequence). The ends were cut back, 6 bases at V and 1 base at J, with 13 bases in the middle. CDR3 length equals 14 residues. CDR3 nucleotide sequence: TGTGCCAGCAGCAAAACCGGGCTATCCTACGAGCAGTACTTC. Its translation: CASSKTGLSYEQYF.

The chain is built from TRBV7-9 and TRBJ2-7; 7 nucleotides align to TRBD1. With 5 bases clipped from V and 4 bases from J, the junction kept 5 bases outside the gene matches. The CDR3 loop spans 13 amino acids. Germline V gene sequence: CDR1 SEHNR, CDR2 FQNEAQ (reference sequence). The CDR3: CASSHPTGYEQYF. The CDR3 bases are TGTGCCAGCAGCCATCCGACAGGGTACGAGCAGTACTTC. Variable domain in full (rest from reference TRBV7-9 and TRBJ2-7): DTGVSQNPRHKITKRGQNVTFRCDPISEHNRLYWYRQTLGQGPEFLTYFQNEAQLEKSRLLSDRFSAERPKGSFSTLEIQRTEQGDSAMYLCASSHPTGYEQYFGPGTRLTVT.

V usage is TRBV11-3 and J usage is TRBJ2-3, with a weak D call TRBD2 (6 bases). Germline-derived CDR1 and CDR2 are SGHNT and YENEEA. The CDR3 has 13 residues. V lost 0 bases to trimming and J lost 12 bases, with 13 bases between them. The CDR3 DNA reads as TGTGCCAGCAGCTTAGAGCGCCGGGAGTCCCAGTATTTT. Translating it yields CASSLERRESQYF.

The chain combines TRBV7-9 with TRBJ1-5, with 8 nucleotides matching TRBD1. The CDR3 runs 19 residues. Germline values: CDR1 SEHNR, CDR2 FQNEAQ (reference sequence). J lost 0 bases, V lost 5 bases, and 15 bases had no gene match. CDR3 sequence (DNA): TGTGCCAGCAGCCACAGAGGACAGGGAGACTGGGATAGCAATCAGCCCCAGCATTTT. It yields the protein CASSHRGQGDWDSNQPQHF.

The V gene is TRBV29-1, the J gene TRBJ1-1; TRBD1 is a possible D gene (5 bases). The CDR3 runs 12 residues. V was shortened by 8 bases and J by 4 bases, with 14 bases between the two germline ends. Germline assignment: CDR1 SQVTM and CDR2 ANQGSEA. This CDR3 is CSSSQGSTEAFF. The CDR3 nucleotides are TGCAGCTCATCTCAGGGTAGCACTGAAGCTTTCTTT.

The sample holds a few counts of this clone. This chain uses TRBV6-1 with TRBJ1-5, with 7 bases fitting TRBD1. The V gene end was trimmed by 5 bases and the J gene end by 9 bases; junction bases not matched to a gene: 10. Germline V gene sequence: CDR1 MNHNS, CDR2 SASEGT. There are 14 residues in the CDR3. In DNA, the CDR3 is TGTGCCAGCAGTCACGAGGGACAGCCACGGCCCCAGCATTTT. Protein product: CASSHEGQPRPQHF.

The J gene is TRBJ1-2, the V gene TRBV28; D gene unclear. Germline CDR1 MDHEN, CDR2 SYDVKM. The CDR3 extends over 11 amino acids. With 5 bases removed from V and 4 bases from J, the gap between germline ends came to 5 bases. CDR3: CASSGPYGYTF. CDR3 bases: TGTGCCAGCAGTGGGCCCTATGGCTACACCTTC.

The chain combines TRBV5-1 with TRBJ2-5; 9 nucleotides line up with TRBD1. J was trimmed by 8 bases and V by 0 bases; bases with no gene match: 8. In germline, CDR1 is SGHRS, CDR2 YFSETQ. The CDR3 runs 15 residues. The CDR3 DNA is TGCGCCAGCAGCTTGGGGGACAGGGACGAAGGTACCCAGTACTTC. Its translation is CASSLGDRDEGTQYF.

In this sample, this clone turned up a few times. The V gene is TRBV28, the J gene TRBJ1-2, with TRBD1 matching over 9 bases. V was clipped by 4 bases and J by 11 bases; unmatched bases: 8. Germline V gives CDR1 MDHEN, CDR2 SYDVKM. This CDR3 region has 13 residues. Written as DNA, the CDR3 is TGTGCCAGCAGTTCAGGGGACAGGGTCGGATACACCTTC. Protein sequence: CASSSGDRVGYTF.

This rearrangement joins TRBV5-6 to TRBJ2-5, with 12 positions matching TRBD2. V dropped 3 bases and J dropped 4; count of bases not matched to a gene: 7. CDR1 and CDR2 from the germline V gene are SGHDT and YYEEEE. The CDR3 is 16 amino acids. The CDR3 reads CASSSRLAGVVETQYF. DNA of the CDR3: TGTGCCAGCAGCTCCCGACTAGCGGGAGTCGTAGAGACCCAGTACTTC.

This clone occurred a few times. J is TRBJ2-2 and V is TRBV30; D gene unclear. The ends were cut back, 6 bases at V and 1 base at J, with 3 bases in the middle. The CDR3 runs to 11 residues. Germline V CDR1 and CDR2: GTSNPN, SVGIG (reference sequence). CDR3 amino acids: CACQNTGELFF. CDR3 nucleotides: TGTGCCTGCCAGAACACCGGGGAGCTGTTTTTT.

The table lists this clone with a few counts. V and J are TRBV19 and TRBJ1-1; D is possibly TRBD1 (5 bases). The CDR3 contains 12 residues. CDR1 is LNHDA, CDR2 SQIVND, per germline (reference sequence). V gave up 5 bases and J gave up 10 bases, with 14 bases separating them. CDR3 protein: CASSLGPRRAFF. Written as DNA, the CDR3 is TGTGCCAGTAGTCTGGGACCCCGCCGAGCTTTCTTT. Full variable domain (rest looked up from reference TRBV19 and TRBJ1-1): DGGITQSPKYLFRKEGQNVTLSCEQNLNHDAMYWYRQDPGQGLRLIYYSQIVNDFQKGDIAEGYSVSREKKESFPLTVTSAQKNPTAFYLCASSLGPRRAFFGQGTRLTVV.

This clone was found a few times. The chain combines TRBV7-9 with TRBJ2-7; D is unclear. This CDR3 has 13 amino acids. V was shortened by 11 bases and J by 0 bases, with 14 bases between the two germline ends. Germline V gives CDR1 SEHNR, CDR2 FQNEAQ (reference sequence). This CDR3 reads CASVGQVSYEQYF. The CDR3 nucleotides are TGTGCCTCCGTAGGGCAGGTCTCCTACGAGCAGTACTTC.